These 24 T cell receptor beta chains were sequenced from one sample in a study of cytomegalovirus exposure and HLA in healthy donors. The assay was immunoSEQ multiplex PCR, and TCRdb's table has in-frame clones only and misses some. The sample shows some 90,000 clones, 87% of them seen only once. The sequenced sample consisted of PBMCs. Receptors were obtained from a woman in her thirties in good health and CMV-seronegative.

The chain employs TRBV9 and TRBJ1-3; no definite D call. Germline V gene sequence: CDR1 SGDLS, CDR2 YYNGEE. The CDR3 is 16 residues long. Trimming left V 0 bases short and J 6 bases short, with 16 bases between. The CDR3 sequence: CASSVEVRGSQNTIYF. CDR3 nucleotides: TGTGCCAGCAGCGTAGAAGTCCGGGGAAGTCAAAACACCATATATTTT. The full variable domain, its missing parts supplied by reference TRBV9 and TRBJ1-3, is DSGVTQTPKHLITATGQRVTLRCSPRSGDLSVYWYQQSLDQGLQFLIQYYNGEERAKGNILERFSAQQFPDLHSELNLSSLELGDSALYFCASSVEVRGSQNTIYFGEGSWLTVV.

The chain couples TRBV5-1 to TRBJ2-5; 8 bases line up with TRBD1. Losses at the gene ends were 4 bases for V and 6 bases for J; bases not matched to a gene: 14. The CDR3 consists of 16 residues. Germline V lookup: CDR1 SGHRS, CDR2 YFSETQ. Written as DNA, the CDR3 is TGCGCCAGCAGCCAAACACCAGGGGGCCGGTCACAGACCCAGTACTTC. Translation: CASSQTPGGRSQTQYF.

V usage is TRBV7-9 and J usage is TRBJ2-7; 7 nucleotides line up with TRBD2. CDR1 is SEHNR and CDR2 is FQNEAQ in the germline V gene (reference sequence). V lost 5 bases, J lost 1 base, and 14 bases stayed unmatched. The CDR3 sequence is 17 residues long. CDR3 amino acids: CASSLHMGGFGSYEQYF. The DNA for the CDR3 is TGTGCCAGCAGCCTGCACATGGGAGGGTTCGGATCCTACGAGCAGTACTTC.

This clone was counted a single time. The chain combines TRBV11-1 with TRBJ2-1; 13 positions agree with TRBD2. The V gene's germline CDR1 is SGHAT and CDR2 FQDESV (reference sequence). The V and J ends lost 5 bases and 5 bases, in that order; junction bases with no gene match: 3. The CDR3 spans 15 residues. CDR3 region: CASSPGLAGNNEQFF. CDR3 sequence (DNA): TGTGCCAGCAGCCCGGGACTAGCGGGGAACAATGAGCAGTTCTTC.

The gene calls are TRBV19 and TRBJ2-7; D is perhaps TRBD2 (5 bases). The V end was cut by 2 bases, the J end by 0 bases, with 8 bases between. Germline V CDR1 and CDR2: LNHDA, SQIVND (reference sequence). This CDR3 has 14 residues. In DNA form, the CDR3 reads TGTGCCAGTAGTATAACCGGGAACTCCTACGAGCAGTACTTC. Protein sequence: CASSITGNSYEQYF.

The chain recombines TRBV27 with TRBJ1-2; 8 nucleotides agree with TRBD1. The germline CDR1 and CDR2 sequences are MNHEY and SMNVEV (reference sequence). J lost 8 bases, V lost 2 bases, and 7 bases had no gene match. CDR3 length: 14 amino acids. The CDR3, as DNA: TGTGCCAGCAGTTTAGAGACGGACAGGGAAGGCTACACCTTC. It yields the protein CASSLETDREGYTF.

The V call is TRBV6-1, the J call TRBJ1-6, with D perhaps TRBD1 (5 bases). The ends were cut back, 6 bases at V and 4 bases at J, with 10 bases in the middle. The germline V gene encodes CDR1 MNHNS and CDR2 SASEGT. The CDR3 loop spans 14 amino acids. The CDR3 DNA reads as TGTGCCAGCAGAGGAGGGGCTTATAATTCACCCCTCCACTTT. Amino acid sequence: CASRGGAYNSPLHF.

The V gene is TRBV2, the J gene TRBJ1-2, with no clear D. With 11 bases removed from V and 8 bases from J, the gap between germline ends came to 24 bases. In germline, CDR1 is SNHLY, CDR2 FYNNEI. CDR3 length equals 14 residues. The CDR3 nucleotides are TGTGCCGGGAGAACGGGAGATGGGCTAGACGGCTACACCTTC. Protein product: CAGRTGDGLDGYTF.

The rearrangement joins TRBV27 to TRBJ1-5, with TRBD1 as a possible D gene (5 bases). The germline gives CDR1 MNHEY, CDR2 SMNVEV (reference sequence). The CDR3 consists of 13 residues. Here the CDR3 reads CAAGQGLNQPQHF. CDR3 sequence (DNA): TGTGCGGCCGGGCAGGGACTAAATCAGCCCCAGCATTTT.

The V call is TRBV6-5, the J call TRBJ2-5, with 8 bases matching TRBD2. CDR1 is MNHEY and CDR2 is SVGAGI in the germline V gene. The CDR3 consists of 15 residues. V dropped 2 bases and J dropped 1; count of bases not matched to a gene: 3. The CDR3 DNA is TGTGCCAGCAGTTACCTCGGGGGGGGCCAAGAGACCCAGTACTTC. Protein product: CASSYLGGGQETQYF.

A word on this clone: In the same sample, other DNA sequences code for this CDR3. V and J are TRBV20-1 and TRBJ1-4; D unclear. V was pared by 3 bases and J by 7 bases, with 6 bases between. The CDR3 is made up of 11 amino acids. Looked up from germline, CDR1 is DFQATT and CDR2 is SNEGSKA (reference sequence). CDR3 sequence reads: CSASRGEKLFF. The CDR3 coding sequence is TGCAGTGCTAGTCGAGGTGAAAAACTGTTTTTT.

The V and J genes are TRBV2 and TRBJ2-1, with unresolved D. This CDR3 spans 14 amino acids. Per the germline V gene, CDR1 is SNHLY and CDR2 is FYNNEI. With 7 bases removed from V and 8 bases from J, the gap between germline ends came to 18 bases. The CDR3 bases are TGTGCCAGCAAGCAGGAACACAATATCGATGAGCAGTTCTTC. Amino acid sequence: CASKQEHNIDEQFF.

The J gene is TRBJ1-5, the V gene TRBV4-2, with 7 bases fitting TRBD1. Germline trimming cut 4 bases from V and 2 bases from J; bases unmatched to any gene: 14. The germline CDR1 and CDR2 sequences are LGHNA and YNFKEQ. The CDR3 has 18 residues. The chain's CDR3 is CASSRDLLRTGGNQPQHF. CDR3 DNA sequence: TGTGCCAGCAGCCGCGACTTACTCCGGACAGGAGGCAATCAGCCCCAGCATTTT.

A single count supports this clone. The chain combines TRBV19 with TRBJ2-7; 10 positions agree with TRBD1. CDR1 is LNHDA and CDR2 is SQIVND in the germline V gene (reference sequence). CDR3 length: 17 residues. V was pared by 8 bases and J by 2 bases, with 15 bases of the junction left unmatched. The CDR3 coding sequence is TGTGCCAGTTCGGGCAGGGAGGGCGGGACAGGGGCCTACGAGCAGTACTTC. This encodes CASSGREGGTGAYEQYF. The variable domain in full, completed from reference TRBV19 and TRBJ2-7, reads DGGITQSPKYLFRKEGQNVTLSCEQNLNHDAMYWYRQDPGQGLRLIYYSQIVNDFQKGDIAEGYSVSREKKESFPLTVTSAQKNPTAFYLCASSGREGGTGAYEQYFGPGTRLTVT.

V is TRBV19 and J is TRBJ1-1; a weak D match, TRBD1 (5 bases). Trimming took 10 bases from V and 0 from J, leaving 15 bases between them. The CDR3 is 14 residues long. Germline values: CDR1 LNHDA, CDR2 SQIVND (reference sequence). The CDR3 region has the DNA TGTGCCACCAAAAAAACGGACATGAACACTGAAGCTTTCTTT. This translates into CATKKTDMNTEAFF.

The rearrangement links TRBV19 to TRBJ1-5; perhaps TRBD1 as D (6 bases). The germline V and J ends were trimmed by 8 bases and 4 bases, with 12 bases remaining between them. Germline V gene lookup returns CDR1 LNHDA and CDR2 SQIVND (reference sequence). This CDR3 contains 13 residues. CDR3 coding DNA: TGTGCCAGTGCTCAGGGGCGAAATCAGCCCCAGCATTTT. Protein sequence: CASAQGRNQPQHF.

This clone was seen a single time. The CDR3 coding sequence is TGTGCCAGCAGCTTACAGGGGGCGCAGTATGATGAGCAGTTCTTC. This codes for CASSLQGAQYDEQFF. The chain carries TRBV5-5 and TRBJ2-1; TRBD1 matches at 9 bases. Trimming cost V 2 bases and J 8 bases; bases outside gene matches: 8. The CDR3 is 15 residues long. CDR1 and CDR2 from the germline V gene are SGHKS and YYEKEE (reference sequence). The variable domain in full, completed from reference TRBV5-5 and TRBJ2-1, reads DAGVTQSPTHLIKTRGQQVTLRCSPISGHKSVSWYQQVLGQGPQFIFQYYEKEERGRGNFPDRFSARQFPNYSSELNVNALLLGDSALYLCASSLQGAQYDEQFFGPGTRLTVL.

The genes are TRBV18 and TRBJ2-7; 7 bases line up with TRBD2. V gave up 6 bases and J gave up 3 bases; unmatched junction bases: 8. The CDR3 contains 14 residues. Germline CDR1 reads KGHSH; CDR2 reads LQKENI. CDR3 sequence reads: CASSRSGIDYEQYF. The CDR3 coding sequence is TGTGCCAGCTCTCGAAGCGGGATCGACTACGAGCAGTACTTC.

The gene calls are TRBV9 and TRBJ2-1, with TRBD1 matching over 7 bases. This CDR3 is 14 amino acids long. V shed 4 bases, J shed 6 bases, and the junction held 7 bases outside the gene matches. CDR1 SGDLS and CDR2 YYNGEE come from the germline V gene. CDR3 bases: TGTGCCAGCAGCCCTTGGGACAGTTCCAATGAGCAGTTCTTC. As protein: CASSPWDSSNEQFF.

V is TRBV11-2 and J is TRBJ1-1; 7 positions match TRBD1. CDR3 length: 16 residues. CDR1 SGHAT and CDR2 FQNNGV come from the germline V gene. The trim removed 6 bases at V and 3 bases at J, leaving 13 bases unmatched. The CDR3 loop reads CASRAVQGKEDTEAFF. The CDR3 nucleotides are TGTGCCAGCAGGGCAGTACAGGGGAAGGAGGACACTGAAGCTTTCTTT.

The chain combines TRBV19 with TRBJ2-5; weak D call: TRBD2 (6 bases). Germline CDR1 reads LNHDA; CDR2 reads SQIVND (reference sequence). CDR3 length: 17 residues. V gave up 3 bases and J gave up 1 base, with 18 bases separating them. Here the CDR3 DNA reads TGTGCCAGTAGTATGGGCCCCGGGAGTATAACCCAAGAGACCCAGTACTTC. It is translated as CASSMGPGSITQETQYF. Based on the CDR3 plus reference TRBV19 and TRBJ2-5, the full variable domain is DGGITQSPKYLFRKEGQNVTLSCEQNLNHDAMYWYRQDPGQGLRLIYYSQIVNDFQKGDIAEGYSVSREKKESFPLTVTSAQKNPTAFYLCASSMGPGSITQETQYFGPGTRLLVL.

The chain recombines TRBV4-1 with TRBJ2-1, with 7 bases matching TRBD1. Looked up from germline, CDR1 is MGHRA and CDR2 is YSYEKL. This CDR3 region has 14 residues. The junction had 4 bases not matched to a gene; V was cut back by 3 bases and J by 5 bases. CDR3 amino acids: CASSHRQGNNEQFF. The CDR3 DNA reads as TGCGCCAGCAGCCACAGACAGGGTAACAATGAGCAGTTCTTC.

The CDR3 sequence: CASSLVSGSTDTQYF. As DNA, the CDR3 is TGTGCCAGCAGTTTGGTGAGCGGGAGCACAGATACGCAGTATTTT. This chain uses TRBV7-3 with TRBJ2-3; TRBD2 might be the D (6 bases). The CDR3 spans 15 residues. Germline V gene lookup returns CDR1 SGHTA and CDR2 FQGTGA. V lost 6 bases and J lost 0, with 13 bases in between.

V usage is TRBV7-3 and J usage is TRBJ2-1; D might be TRBD2 (6 bases). The CDR3 covers 14 residues. V shed 2 bases and J shed 6 bases, with 11 bases lying between them. Per germline, CDR1 SGHTA and CDR2 FQGTGA. The DNA for the CDR3 is TGTGCCAGCAGCTTAGTGGGGGGAGGCAATGAGCAGTTCTTC. It yields the protein CASSLVGGGNEQFF. Based on the CDR3 plus reference TRBV7-3 and TRBJ2-1, the full variable domain is GAGVSQTPSNKVTEKGKYVELRCDPISGHTALYWYRQSLGQGPEFLIYFQGTGAADDSGLPNDRFFAVRPEGSVSTLKIQRTERGDSAVYLCASSLVGGGNEQFFGPGTRLTVL.